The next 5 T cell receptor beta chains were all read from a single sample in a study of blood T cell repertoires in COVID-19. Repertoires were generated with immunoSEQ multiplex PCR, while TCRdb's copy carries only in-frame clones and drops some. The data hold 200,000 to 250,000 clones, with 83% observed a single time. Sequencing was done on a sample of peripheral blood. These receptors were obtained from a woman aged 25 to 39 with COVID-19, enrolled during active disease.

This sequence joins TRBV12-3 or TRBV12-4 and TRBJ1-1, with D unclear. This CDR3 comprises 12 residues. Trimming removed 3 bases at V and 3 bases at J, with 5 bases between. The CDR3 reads CASSLADTEAFF. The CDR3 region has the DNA TGTGCCAGCAGTTTGGCAGACACTGAAGCTTTCTTT.

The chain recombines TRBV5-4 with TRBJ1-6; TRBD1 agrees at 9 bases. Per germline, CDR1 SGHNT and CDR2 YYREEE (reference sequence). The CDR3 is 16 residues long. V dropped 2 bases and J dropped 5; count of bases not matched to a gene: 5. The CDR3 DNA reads TGTGCCAGCAGCTTAGGGACAGGGATAAATAATTCACCCCTCCACTTT. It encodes CASSLGTGINNSPLHF.

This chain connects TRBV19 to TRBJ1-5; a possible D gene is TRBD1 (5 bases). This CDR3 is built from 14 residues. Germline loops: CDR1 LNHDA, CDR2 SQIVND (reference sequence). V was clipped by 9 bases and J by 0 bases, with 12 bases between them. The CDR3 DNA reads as TGTGCCAGGGGGGGATATTATAGCAATCAGCCCCAGCATTTT. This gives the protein CARGGYYSNQPQHF.

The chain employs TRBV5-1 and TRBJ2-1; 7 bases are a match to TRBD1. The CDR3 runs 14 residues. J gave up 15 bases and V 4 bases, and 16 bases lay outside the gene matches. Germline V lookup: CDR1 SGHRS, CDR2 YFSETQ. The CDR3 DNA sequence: TGCGCCAGCAGCCCGTCCCCCACAGGGGAGATACGGTTCTTC. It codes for CASSPSPTGEIRFF.

DNA of the CDR3: TGTGCCAGCAGTTTACGGGGGGGCGATCAGCCCCAGCATTTT. This sequence encodes CASSLRGGDQPQHF. This sequence joins TRBV27 and TRBJ1-5, with a tentative D call TRBD1 (6 bases). V shed 2 bases and J shed 5 bases, with 10 bases lying between them. The CDR3 extends over 14 amino acids. Germline V lookup: CDR1 MNHEY, CDR2 SMNVEV (reference sequence).